These 29 T cell receptor beta chains were all obtained from the same sample, sequenced in a study of T-cell memory formation after mild COVID-19. TCRdb passed the 5' RACE reads through MiXCR, listing each CDR3 protein once. The sample lists hundreds of thousands of distinct CDR3 sequences, roughly 15% seen once, with approximately 3.5% in the top ten. Sequencing used PBMCs or a T cell subset sorted from them (not recorded which). These receptors were obtained from a man in his late teens or twenties who had mild COVID-19 (a few samples of this study predate the infection). Cell type and time point are not known.

The table lists this clonotype with many counts. V is TRBV7-2 and J is TRBJ1-5; D uncertain. The CDR3 is 13 amino acids. Trimming removed 3 bases from V and 5 bases from J, with 8 bases in between. In germline, CDR1 is SGHTA, CDR2 FQGNSA. CDR3 DNA: TGTGCCAGCAGCTTCGCCAGAGATCAGCCCCAGCATTTT. Translation gives CASSFARDQPQHF.

This chain uses TRBV11-3 with TRBJ2-3; D is possibly TRBD1 or TRBD2 (5 bases each). This CDR3 contains 15 residues. The V end lost 5 bases, the J end lost 4 bases, and 16 bases lay between the germline ends. Germline loops: CDR1 SGHNT, CDR2 YENEEA. As DNA, the CDR3 is TGTGCCAGCAGCCTGGGGCAGAGGGGCCCAGATACGCAGTATTTT. Residues: CASSLGQRGPDTQYF.

This clonotype was seen more than once but under ten times. The rearrangement joins TRBV7-2 to TRBJ2-3; 8 bases align to TRBD1. The CDR3 loop spans 15 amino acids. Germline trimming cut 5 bases from V and 2 bases from J; bases unmatched to any gene: 6. In germline, CDR1 is SGHTA, CDR2 FQGNSA. CDR3 in DNA: TGTGCCAGCAGCCCCGGACAGGGTGTCACAGATACGCAGTATTTT. Translating it yields CASSPGQGVTDTQYF.

The chain recombines TRBV5-1 with TRBJ2-5; D gene unclear. V dropped 0 bases and J dropped 3 bases, with 15 bases sitting between them. CDR1 is SGHRS and CDR2 is YFSETQ in the germline V gene. This CDR3 comprises 16 residues. The CDR3: CASSLASLEFEETQYF. As DNA, the CDR3 is TGCGCCAGCAGCTTGGCCTCACTCGAGTTCGAAGAGACCCAGTACTTC.

This sequence joins TRBV4-1 and TRBJ1-5; D is unclear. Trimming took off 1 base at V and 7 bases at J, with 14 bases between the two ends. From germline, CDR1 is MGHRA and CDR2 YSYEKL. The CDR3 is made up of 15 amino acids. The CDR3 is CASSQGFVPGQPQHF. The CDR3 DNA reads as TGCGCCAGCAGCCAAGGGTTCGTTCCTGGGCAGCCCCAGCATTTT.

This clonotype was detected only a few times. The chain couples TRBV4-1 to TRBJ2-5; 9 bases are a match to TRBD1. The germline V gene encodes CDR1 MGHRA and CDR2 YSYEKL. This CDR3 region has 13 residues. Losses at the gene ends were 6 bases for V and 6 bases for J; bases not matched to a gene: 5. The CDR3 DNA follows: TGCGCCAGCAGTTGGGACAGGGAAAAGACCCAGTACTTC. Translated: CASSWDREKTQYF.

This clonotype was counted a few times. The chain recombines TRBV6-6 with TRBJ1-4; tentative D call: TRBD1 (6 bases). This CDR3 comprises 13 residues. The germline V gene has CDR1 MNHNY and CDR2 SVGAGI (reference sequence). V shed 4 bases and J shed 17 bases, with 20 bases lying between them. CDR3 in amino acids: CASSSFDRLEGFF. For the CDR3, the DNA is TGTGCCAGCAGTTCATTCGACAGGCTCGAGGGATTTTTT.

The genes are TRBV24-1 and TRBJ2-1; 11 bases fit TRBD2. This CDR3 spans 16 amino acids. The V and J ends lost 5 bases and 6 bases, in that order; junction bases with no gene match: 8. Germline CDR1 reads KGHDR; CDR2 reads SFDVKD. CDR3 nucleotides: TGTGCCACCAGTGCCCCCGGGACTAGCGGCGCCAATGAGCAGTTCTTC. Amino acids: CATSAPGTSGANEQFF.

J is TRBJ2-5 and V is TRBV7-6; D is possibly TRBD1 or TRBD2 (6 bases each). The CDR3 spans 15 residues. Between the trimmed V and J ends, which lost 1 base and 3 bases, there was a span of 12 bases. Germline loops: CDR1 SGHVS, CDR2 FNYEAQ. CDR3 sequence: CASSLGGGLEETQYF. CDR3 DNA: TGTGCCAGCAGCTTAGGAGGGGGGTTAGAAGAGACCCAGTACTTC.

This sequence joins TRBV20-1 and TRBJ1-1; TRBD1 matches at 7 bases. This CDR3 spans 15 amino acids. Germline V gene sequence: CDR1 DFQATT, CDR2 SNEGSKA (reference sequence). J was trimmed by 4 bases and V by 6 bases; bases with no gene match: 14. The CDR3 sequence is CSATGQRGSSTEAFF. The CDR3 bases are TGCAGTGCGACGGGACAGCGGGGATCGAGCACTGAAGCTTTCTTT.

This clonotype was seen only a few times. This chain links TRBV20-1 with TRBJ2-7; no definite D call. Trimming removed 1 base at V and 3 bases at J, with 4 bases between. CDR1 and CDR2 from the germline V gene are DFQATT and SNEGSKA (reference sequence). This CDR3 is 11 amino acids long. The CDR3 spells CSARGVYEQYV. In DNA form, the CDR3 reads TGCAGTGCTAGAGGGGTCTACGAGCAGTACGTC.

This clonotype was counted between two and nine times. This chain links TRBV10-3 with TRBJ2-7; D may be TRBD1 or TRBD2 (5 bases each). Germline CDR1 reads ENHRY; CDR2 reads SYGVKD. Trimming removed 8 bases from V and 5 bases from J, with 13 bases in between. The CDR3 loop spans 12 amino acids. CDR3: CAIRTEGNEQYF. CDR3 nucleotide sequence: TGTGCCATCCGGACTGAGGGGAACGAGCAGTACTTC.

The gene calls are TRBV7-6 and TRBJ2-3, with TRBD1 matching 8 bases. The trim removed 5 bases at V and 10 bases at J, leaving 8 bases unmatched. Germline CDR1 SGHVS, CDR2 FNYEAQ. CDR3 length equals 13 residues. CDR3 DNA: TGTGCCAGCAGCAGCGACAGGGGCCTACCGCAGTATTTT. Its translation: CASSSDRGLPQYF.

This clonotype has at least ten counts. This sequence joins TRBV3-1 and TRBJ2-2; TRBD1 agrees at 9 bases. The V gene end was trimmed by 7 bases and the J gene end by 7 bases; junction bases not matched to a gene: 13. From germline, CDR1 is LGHDT and CDR2 YNNKEL (reference sequence). The CDR3 contains 16 residues. CDR3 DNA sequence: TGTGCCAGCATATCGTCCGGGACAGGGAAGGTCGGGGAGCTGTTTTTT. It codes for CASISSGTGKVGELFF.

This clonotype was detected ten times or more. The chain employs TRBV10-3 and TRBJ1-2; no firm D call. The germline V gene has CDR1 ENHRY and CDR2 SYGVKD. Trimming took off 0 bases at V and 8 bases at J, with 19 bases between the two ends. The CDR3 spans 16 residues. The CDR3 is CAISESARRGSNGYTF. The DNA for the CDR3 is TGTGCCATCAGTGAGTCCGCCCGTCGGGGAAGTAACGGCTACACCTTC.

The V and J genes are TRBV12-3 or TRBV12-4 and TRBJ2-5; the D gene is possibly TRBD2 (6 bases). The V end was cut by 8 bases, the J end by 4 bases, with 14 bases between. The CDR3 extends over 13 amino acids. DNA of the CDR3: TGTGCCAGCTATAATCGGGGAGGAGAGACCCAGTACTTC. Protein: CASYNRGGETQYF.

This clonotype occurred a few times. V gene TRBV6-6 combines with J gene TRBJ2-5; D gene unclear. Trimming pared 7 bases from V and 7 bases from J, leaving 13 bases between. This CDR3 is built from 12 residues. Germline CDR1 and CDR2: MNHNY and SVGAGI (reference sequence). CDR3 DNA sequence: TGTGCCAGCACCCTCATAATCGGGACCCAGTACTTC. It codes for CASTLIIGTQYF.

The chain recombines TRBV3-1 with TRBJ1-1; D call uncertain. There are 12 residues in the CDR3. The germline gives CDR1 LGHDT, CDR2 YNNKEL (reference sequence). The V gene lost 5 bases and the J gene lost 4 bases, with 8 bases spanning the gap. The CDR3 protein is CASSSAPTEAFF. The CDR3 DNA is TGTGCCAGCAGCTCGGCTCCCACTGAAGCTTTCTTT. The complete variable domain, with remaining parts taken from reference TRBV3-1 and TRBJ1-1, reads DTAVSQTPKYLVTQMGNDKSIKCEQNLGHDTMYWYKQDSKKFLKIMFSYNNKELIINETVPNRFSPKSPDKAHLNLHINSLELGDSAVYFCASSSAPTEAFFGQGTRLTVV.

This clonotype was observed a handful of times. The rearrangement joins TRBV5-1 to TRBJ1-1, with D possibly TRBD1 on 5 matching bases. The length of the CDR3 is 15 residues. V lost 0 bases, J lost 2 bases, and 11 bases lay in between. Looked up from germline, CDR1 is SGHRS and CDR2 is YFSETQ. The DNA for the CDR3 is TGCGCCAGCAGCTTGGCCCGACAGAGAAACACTGAAGCTTTCTTT. Translating it yields CASSLARQRNTEAFF.

This clonotype was counted at least ten times. This sequence joins TRBV5-1 and TRBJ2-7, with D perhaps given as TRBD1 or TRBD2 (5 bases each). CDR1 is SGHRS, CDR2 YFSETQ, per germline. V was pared by 3 bases and J by 5 bases, with 12 bases between. CDR3 length equals 13 residues. CDR3 coding DNA: TGCGCCAGCAGCTCGGGGCCCGGGGACGAGCAGTACGTC. Its translation is CASSSGPGDEQYV.

V is TRBV5-5 and J is TRBJ2-2, with 10 bases that match TRBD2. CDR3 size: 16 residues. V shed 0 bases, J shed 2 bases, and the junction held 1 base outside the gene matches. The germline gives CDR1 SGHKS, CDR2 YYEKEE (reference sequence). The CDR3 sequence is CASSLERGGNTGELFF. The CDR3 DNA is TGTGCCAGCAGCTTGGAGCGGGGGGGCAACACCGGGGAGCTGTTTTTT.

The chain links TRBV20-1 to TRBJ2-1; 8 positions agree with TRBD2. The V gene's germline CDR1 is DFQATT and CDR2 SNEGSKA (reference sequence). With V trimmed by 1 base and J by 9 bases, 14 bases remained unmatched. The CDR3 has 16 amino acids. The CDR3 region has the DNA TGCAGTGCTAGAGTGCCAGCGGGGGCCCCTACGGGTGAGCAGTTCTTC. Protein product: CSARVPAGAPTGEQFF.

This clonotype has only a few counts. This chain links TRBV28 with TRBJ2-7; D gene unclear. Germline CDR1 reads MDHEN; CDR2 reads SYDVKM. Deletions cut 6 bases from V and 4 bases from J, with 10 bases between. The CDR3 runs to 12 residues. For the CDR3, the DNA is TGTGCCAGCAGCTCGGATCTTTACGAGCAGTACGTC. Translation gives CASSSDLYEQYV.

V is TRBV4-2 and J is TRBJ2-5; no clear D gene. With 1 base removed from V and 2 bases from J, the gap between germline ends came to 8 bases. Germline V gene sequence: CDR1 LGHNA, CDR2 YNFKEQ. CDR3 length: 14 amino acids. CDR3 in amino acids: CASSQGQLQETQYF. DNA of the CDR3: TGTGCCAGCAGCCAAGGGCAGTTGCAAGAGACCCAGTACTTC.

The chain uses TRBV27 and TRBJ1-6, with D possibly matching TRBD1 (6 bases). V lost 8 bases and J 3 bases, leaving 17 bases between the germline ends. The CDR3 totals 16 residues. CDR1 and CDR2 from the germline V gene are MNHEY and SMNVEV (reference sequence). CDR3 nucleotide sequence: TGTGCCAGCGGGGGGCTCGGGCCGGTCTATAATTCACCCCTCCACTTT. Translated: CASGGLGPVYNSPLHF.

The chain employs TRBV7-2 and TRBJ1-5; no clear D gene. The V gene lost 1 base and the J gene lost 7 bases, with 8 bases spanning the gap. Germline values: CDR1 SGHTA, CDR2 FQGNSA. The CDR3 totals 13 residues. The CDR3 loop reads CASSLVLGQPQHF. The CDR3 bases are TGTGCCAGCAGCTTAGTCCTTGGACAGCCCCAGCATTTT.

This clonotype turned up a few times. This rearrangement joins TRBV7-3 to TRBJ2-1; the match to TRBD2 covers 11 bases. Germline CDR1 SGHTA, CDR2 FQGTGA. After removal of 5 bases from V and 8 bases from J, the junction contained 17 bases not matched to a gene. This CDR3 is built from 18 residues. CDR3 nucleotides: TGTGCCAGCAGCCTTCAGGCTAGCGGGGGGCCCAGGGCCCATGAGCAGTTCTTC. Translated, it gives CASSLQASGGPRAHEQFF.

A few counts support this clonotype. J is TRBJ1-1 and V is TRBV20-1; D ambiguous. V lost 0 bases and J lost 3, with 11 bases in between. This CDR3 is 14 amino acids long. Germline CDR1 reads DFQATT; CDR2 reads SNEGSKA (reference sequence). The CDR3 is CSARDRLGYTEAFF. Here the CDR3 DNA reads TGCAGTGCTAGAGATCGGCTGGGGTACACTGAAGCTTTCTTT.

This clonotype was seen a few times. CDR3 bases: TGTGCCAGCAGTGGGGTCTTCTCCACGAACACCGGGGAGCTGTTTTTT. This sequence encodes CASSGVFSTNTGELFF. The rearrangement uses TRBV28 and TRBJ2-2, with no clear D. The V and J ends lost 5 bases and 0 bases respectively, with 13 bases between them. This CDR3 has 16 amino acids. The germline V gene encodes CDR1 MDHEN and CDR2 SYDVKM.